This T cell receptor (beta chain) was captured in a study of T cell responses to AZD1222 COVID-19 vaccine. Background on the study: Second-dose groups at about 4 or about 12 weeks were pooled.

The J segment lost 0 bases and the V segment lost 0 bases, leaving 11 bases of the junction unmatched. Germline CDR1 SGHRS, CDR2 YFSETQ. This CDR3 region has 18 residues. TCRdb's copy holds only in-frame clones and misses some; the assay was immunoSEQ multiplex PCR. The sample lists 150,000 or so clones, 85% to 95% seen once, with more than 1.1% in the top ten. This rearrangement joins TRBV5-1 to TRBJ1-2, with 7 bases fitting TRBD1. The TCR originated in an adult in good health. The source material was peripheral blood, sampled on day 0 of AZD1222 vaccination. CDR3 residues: CASSLGGQPARANYGYTF. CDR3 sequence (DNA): TGCGCCAGCAGCTTGGGGGGACAGCCAGCGCGGGCTAACTATGGCTACACCTTC. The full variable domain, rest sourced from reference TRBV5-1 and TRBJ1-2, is KAGVTQTPRYLIKTRGQQVTLSCSPISGHRSVSWYQQTPGQGLQFLFEYFSETQRNKGNFPGRFSGRQFSNSRSEMNVSTLELGDSALYLCASSLGGQPARANYGYTFGSGTRLTVV.